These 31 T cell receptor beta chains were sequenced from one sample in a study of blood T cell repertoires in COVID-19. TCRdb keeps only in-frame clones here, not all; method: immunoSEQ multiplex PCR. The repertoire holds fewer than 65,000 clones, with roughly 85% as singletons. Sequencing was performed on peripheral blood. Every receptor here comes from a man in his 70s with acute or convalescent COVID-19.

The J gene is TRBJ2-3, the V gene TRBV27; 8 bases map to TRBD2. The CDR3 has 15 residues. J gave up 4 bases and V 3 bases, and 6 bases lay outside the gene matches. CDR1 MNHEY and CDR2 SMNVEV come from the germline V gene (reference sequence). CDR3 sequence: CASSFRRGAADTQYF. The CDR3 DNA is TGTGCCAGCAGTTTCCGGCGGGGGGCAGCAGATACGCAGTATTTT.

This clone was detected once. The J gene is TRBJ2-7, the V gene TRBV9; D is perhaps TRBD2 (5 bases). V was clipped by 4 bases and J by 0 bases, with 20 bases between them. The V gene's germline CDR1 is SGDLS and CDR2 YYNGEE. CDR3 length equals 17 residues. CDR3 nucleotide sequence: TGTGCCAGCAGCCCTCCCGTAGGCGGGCCCAGCTCCTACGAGCAGTACTTC. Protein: CASSPPVGGPSSYEQYF.

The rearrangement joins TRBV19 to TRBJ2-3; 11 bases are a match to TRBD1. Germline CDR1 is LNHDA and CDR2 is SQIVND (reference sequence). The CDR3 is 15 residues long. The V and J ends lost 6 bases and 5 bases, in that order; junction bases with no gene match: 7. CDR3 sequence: CASRARTGGEDTQYF. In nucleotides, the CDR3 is TGTGCCAGTAGAGCGAGGACAGGGGGCGAAGATACGCAGTATTTT. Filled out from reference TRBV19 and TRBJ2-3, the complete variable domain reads DGGITQSPKYLFRKEGQNVTLSCEQNLNHDAMYWYRQDPGQGLRLIYYSQIVNDFQKGDIAEGYSVSREKKESFPLTVTSAQKNPTAFYLCASRARTGGEDTQYFGPGTRLTVL.

The CDR3, as DNA: TGTGCCAGCAGCTTAACCGGAGGAGCATCCGAGCAGTACTTC. Encoded protein: CASSLTGGASEQYF. This chain connects TRBV7-3 to TRBJ2-7, with a possible D match to TRBD2 (5 bases). Trimming pared 0 bases from V and 6 bases from J, leaving 12 bases between. This CDR3 region has 14 residues. CDR1 SGHTA and CDR2 FQGTGA come from the germline V gene.

As DNA, the CDR3 is TGTGCCAGCAGTATAGCGGACACAGATACGCAGTATTTT. It specifies CASSIADTDTQYF. This chain connects TRBV2 to TRBJ2-3; D is perhaps TRBD2 (6 bases). Trimming took off 5 bases at V and 2 bases at J, with 8 bases between the two ends. Germline values: CDR1 SNHLY, CDR2 FYNNEI. The CDR3 spans 13 residues. The full variable domain, in which reference TRBV2 and TRBJ2-3 provide the parts outside the CDR3, is EPEVTQTPSHQVTQMGQEVILRCVPISNHLYFYWYRQILGQKVEFLVSFYNNEISEKSEIFDDQFSVERPDGSNFTLKIRSTKLEDSAMYFCASSIADTDTQYFGPGTRLTVL.

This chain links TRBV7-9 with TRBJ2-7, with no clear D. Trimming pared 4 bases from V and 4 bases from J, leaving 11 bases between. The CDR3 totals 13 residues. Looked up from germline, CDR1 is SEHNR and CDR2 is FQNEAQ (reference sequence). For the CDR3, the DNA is TGTGCCAGCAGCTCAAATCTAGATTACGAGCAGTACTTC. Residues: CASSSNLDYEQYF. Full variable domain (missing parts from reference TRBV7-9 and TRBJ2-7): DTGVSQNPRHKITKRGQNVTFRCDPISEHNRLYWYRQTLGQGPEFLTYFQNEAQLEKSRLLSDRFSAERPKGSFSTLEIQRTEQGDSAMYLCASSSNLDYEQYFGPGTRLTVT.

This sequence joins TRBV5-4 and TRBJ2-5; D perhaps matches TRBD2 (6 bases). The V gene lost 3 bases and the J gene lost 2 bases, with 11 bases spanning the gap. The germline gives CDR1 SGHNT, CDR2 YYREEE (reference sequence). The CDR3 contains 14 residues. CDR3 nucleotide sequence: TGTGCCAGCAGCTGGTCTAGCGTTCAAGAGACCCAGTACTTC. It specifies CASSWSSVQETQYF.

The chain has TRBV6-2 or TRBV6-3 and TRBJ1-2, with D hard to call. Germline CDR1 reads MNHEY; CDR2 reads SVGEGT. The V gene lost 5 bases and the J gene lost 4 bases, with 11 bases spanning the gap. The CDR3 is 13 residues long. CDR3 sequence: CASSPQEGYGYTF. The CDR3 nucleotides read TGTGCCAGCAGTCCCCAGGAGGGCTATGGCTACACCTTC.

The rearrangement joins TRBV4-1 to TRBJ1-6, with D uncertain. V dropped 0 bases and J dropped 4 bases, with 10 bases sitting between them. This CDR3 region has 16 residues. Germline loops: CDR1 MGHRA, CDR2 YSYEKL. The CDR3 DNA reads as TGCGCCAGCAGCCAAGATAACAGATTTTATAATTCACCCCTCCACTTT. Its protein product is CASSQDNRFYNSPLHF.

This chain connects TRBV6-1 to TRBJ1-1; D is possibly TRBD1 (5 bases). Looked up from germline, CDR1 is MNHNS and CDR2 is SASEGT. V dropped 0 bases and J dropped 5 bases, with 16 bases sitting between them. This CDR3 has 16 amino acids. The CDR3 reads CASSEALRGRWTEAFF. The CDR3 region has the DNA TGTGCCAGCAGTGAAGCGCTTCGGGGGAGGTGGACTGAAGCTTTCTTT.

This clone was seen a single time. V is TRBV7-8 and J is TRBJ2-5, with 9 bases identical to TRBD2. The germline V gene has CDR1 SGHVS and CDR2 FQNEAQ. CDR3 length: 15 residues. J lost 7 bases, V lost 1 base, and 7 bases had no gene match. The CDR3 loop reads CASSLGQGGRVTQYF. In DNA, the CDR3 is TGTGCCAGCAGCTTAGGTCAAGGCGGGAGGGTGACCCAGTACTTC. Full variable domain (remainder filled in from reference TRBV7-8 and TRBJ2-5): GAGVSQSPRYKVAKRGQDVALRCDPISGHVSLFWYQQALGQGPEFLTYFQNEAQLDKSGLPSDRFFAERPEGSVSTLKIQRTQQEDSAVYLCASSLGQGGRVTQYFGPGTRLLVL.

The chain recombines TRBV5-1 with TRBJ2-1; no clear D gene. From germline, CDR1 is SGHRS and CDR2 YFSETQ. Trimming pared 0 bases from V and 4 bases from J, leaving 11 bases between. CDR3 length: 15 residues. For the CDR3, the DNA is TGCGCCAGCAGCTTGGCATCGCGCCTATACAATGAGCAGTTCTTC. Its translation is CASSLASRLYNEQFF.

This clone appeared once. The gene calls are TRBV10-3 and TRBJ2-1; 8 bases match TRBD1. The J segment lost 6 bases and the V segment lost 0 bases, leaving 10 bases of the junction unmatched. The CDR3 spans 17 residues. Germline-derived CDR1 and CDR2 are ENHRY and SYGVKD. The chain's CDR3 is CAISESRTGSVPNEQFF. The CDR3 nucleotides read TGTGCCATCAGTGAGTCTCGGACAGGGAGTGTCCCCAATGAGCAGTTCTTC.

The CDR3 coding sequence is TGCGCCAGCAGCCGGGACACCGTTCTCTATAATTCACCCCTCCACTTT. Encoded protein: CASSRDTVLYNSPLHF. This sequence joins TRBV4-1 and TRBJ1-6; D possibly corresponds to TRBD1 (6 bases). This CDR3 region has 16 residues. Germline loops: CDR1 MGHRA, CDR2 YSYEKL. V lost 4 bases, J lost 3 bases, and 13 bases lay in between.

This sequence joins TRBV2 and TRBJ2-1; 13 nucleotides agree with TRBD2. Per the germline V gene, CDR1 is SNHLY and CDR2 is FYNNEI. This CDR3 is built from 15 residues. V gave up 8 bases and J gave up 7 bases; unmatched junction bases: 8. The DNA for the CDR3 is TGTGCCAGCCAAGCCGGGACTAGCGGGATTAATGAGCAGTTCTTC. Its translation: CASQAGTSGINEQFF.

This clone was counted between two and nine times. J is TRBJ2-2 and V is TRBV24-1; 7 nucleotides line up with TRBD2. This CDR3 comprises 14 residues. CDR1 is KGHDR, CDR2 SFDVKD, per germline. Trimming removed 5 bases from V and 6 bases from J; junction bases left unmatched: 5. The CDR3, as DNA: TGTGCCACCAGTGTCGGCGGGAGCCCCGGGGAGCTGTTTTTT. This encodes CATSVGGSPGELFF.

CDR3 loop: CASSLVDRMGTQYF. Here the CDR3 DNA reads TGTGCCAGCAGCTTGGTGGACAGGATGGGCACGCAGTATTTT. V is TRBV5-6 and J is TRBJ2-3; 7 nucleotides agree with TRBD1. The germline V gene has CDR1 SGHDT and CDR2 YYEEEE. With V trimmed by 0 bases and J by 9 bases, 7 bases remained unmatched. The CDR3 is 14 amino acids.

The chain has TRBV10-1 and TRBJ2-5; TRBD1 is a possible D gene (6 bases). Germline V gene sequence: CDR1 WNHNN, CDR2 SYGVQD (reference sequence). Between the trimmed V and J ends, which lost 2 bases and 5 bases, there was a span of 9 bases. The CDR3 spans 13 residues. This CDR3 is CASSENTGETQYF. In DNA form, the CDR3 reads TGCGCCAGCAGTGAGAATACAGGGGAGACCCAGTACTTC.

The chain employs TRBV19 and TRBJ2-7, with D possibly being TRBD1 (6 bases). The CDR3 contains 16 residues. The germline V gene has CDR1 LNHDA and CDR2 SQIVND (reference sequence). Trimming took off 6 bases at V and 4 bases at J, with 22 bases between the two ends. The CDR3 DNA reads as TGTGCCAGTAGGGGTGGGGGCGCTGTGGCAGGATACGAGCAGTACTTC. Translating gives CASRGGGAVAGYEQYF. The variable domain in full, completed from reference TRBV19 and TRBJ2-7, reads DGGITQSPKYLFRKEGQNVTLSCEQNLNHDAMYWYRQDPGQGLRLIYYSQIVNDFQKGDIAEGYSVSREKKESFPLTVTSAQKNPTAFYLCASRGGGAVAGYEQYFGPGTRLTVT.

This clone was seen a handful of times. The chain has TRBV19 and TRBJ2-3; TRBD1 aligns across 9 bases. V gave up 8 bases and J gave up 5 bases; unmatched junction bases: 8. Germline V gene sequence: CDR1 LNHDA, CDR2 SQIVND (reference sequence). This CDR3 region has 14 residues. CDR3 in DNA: TGTGCCAGTGGAACACAGGGGGCACAAGATACGCAGTATTTT. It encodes CASGTQGAQDTQYF.

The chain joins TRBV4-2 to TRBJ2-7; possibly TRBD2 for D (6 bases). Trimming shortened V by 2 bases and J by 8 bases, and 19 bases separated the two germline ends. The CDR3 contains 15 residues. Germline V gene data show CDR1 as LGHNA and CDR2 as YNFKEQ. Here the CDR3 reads CASSQLGRQTNKQYF. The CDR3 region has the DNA TGTGCCAGCAGCCAACTCGGGAGACAGACCAATAAGCAGTACTTC.

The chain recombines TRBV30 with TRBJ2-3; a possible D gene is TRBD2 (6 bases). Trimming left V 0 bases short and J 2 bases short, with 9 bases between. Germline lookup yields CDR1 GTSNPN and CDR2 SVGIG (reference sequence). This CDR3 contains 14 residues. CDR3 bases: TGTGCCTGGAGTGTGCGGGGCTACACAGATACGCAGTATTTT. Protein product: CAWSVRGYTDTQYF. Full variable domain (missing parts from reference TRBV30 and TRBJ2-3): SQTIHQWPATLVQPVGSPLSLECTVEGTSNPNLYWYRQAAGRGLQLLFYSVGIGQISSEVPQNLSASRPQDRQFILSSKKLLLSDSGFYLCAWSVRGYTDTQYFGPGTRLTVL.

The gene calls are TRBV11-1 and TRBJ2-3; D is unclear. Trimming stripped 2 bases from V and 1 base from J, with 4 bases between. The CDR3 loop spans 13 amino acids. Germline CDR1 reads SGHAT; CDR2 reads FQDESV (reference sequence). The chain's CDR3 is CASSLPGTDTQYF. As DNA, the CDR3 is TGTGCCAGCAGCTTACCCGGCACAGATACGCAGTATTTT.

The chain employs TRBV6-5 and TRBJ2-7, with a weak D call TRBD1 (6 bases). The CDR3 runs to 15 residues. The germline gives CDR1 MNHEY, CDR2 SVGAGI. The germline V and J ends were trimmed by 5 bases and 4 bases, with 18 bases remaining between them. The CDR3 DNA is TGTGCCAGCAGTCGAACCGGGACAACGACTTACGAGCAGTACTTC. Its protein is CASSRTGTTTYEQYF.

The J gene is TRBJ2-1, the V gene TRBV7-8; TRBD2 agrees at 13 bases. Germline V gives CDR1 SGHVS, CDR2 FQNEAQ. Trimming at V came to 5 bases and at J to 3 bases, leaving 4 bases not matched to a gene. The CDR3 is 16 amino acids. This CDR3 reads CASSPGTSGIYNEQFF. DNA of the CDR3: TGTGCCAGCAGCCCGGGGACTAGCGGGATCTACAATGAGCAGTTCTTC. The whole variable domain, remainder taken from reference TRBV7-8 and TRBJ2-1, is GAGVSQSPRYKVAKRGQDVALRCDPISGHVSLFWYQQALGQGPEFLTYFQNEAQLDKSGLPSDRFFAERPEGSVSTLKIQRTQQEDSAVYLCASSPGTSGIYNEQFFGPGTRLTVL.

CDR3 nucleotides: TGTGCCAGCAGTCCCTTCGGCAGGGCCCATGGCTACACCTTC. Its protein product is CASSPFGRAHGYTF. V and J are TRBV25-1 and TRBJ1-2; tentatively, D is TRBD1 (5 bases). V lost 5 bases, J lost 6 bases, and 16 bases lay in between. The V gene's germline CDR1 is MGHDK and CDR2 SYGVNS. CDR3 size: 14 residues.

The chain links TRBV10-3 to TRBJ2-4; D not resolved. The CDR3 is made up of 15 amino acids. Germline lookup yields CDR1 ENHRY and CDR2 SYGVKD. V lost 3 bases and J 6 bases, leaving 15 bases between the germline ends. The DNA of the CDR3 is TGTGCCATCAGTGAAATCCGAGGAGACCGAAACATTCAGTACTTC. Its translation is CAISEIRGDRNIQYF.

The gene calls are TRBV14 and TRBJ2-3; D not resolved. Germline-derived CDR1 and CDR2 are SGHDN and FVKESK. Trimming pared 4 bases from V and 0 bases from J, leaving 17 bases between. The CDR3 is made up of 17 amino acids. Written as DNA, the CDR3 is TGTGCCAGCAGCCCGAGACTCCTGAGCCTTAGCACAGATACGCAGTATTTT. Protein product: CASSPRLLSLSTDTQYF.

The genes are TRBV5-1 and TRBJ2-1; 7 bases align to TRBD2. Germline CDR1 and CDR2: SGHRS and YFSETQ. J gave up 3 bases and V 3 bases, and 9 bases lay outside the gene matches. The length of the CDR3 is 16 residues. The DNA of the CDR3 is TGCGCCAGCAGCTCCCAGGCCAGCGGGGTCTACAATGAGCAGTTCTTC. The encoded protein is CASSSQASGVYNEQFF. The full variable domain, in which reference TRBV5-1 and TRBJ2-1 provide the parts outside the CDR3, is KAGVTQTPRYLIKTRGQQVTLSCSPISGHRSVSWYQQTPGQGLQFLFEYFSETQRNKGNFPGRFSGRQFSNSRSEMNVSTLELGDSALYLCASSSQASGVYNEQFFGPGTRLTVL.

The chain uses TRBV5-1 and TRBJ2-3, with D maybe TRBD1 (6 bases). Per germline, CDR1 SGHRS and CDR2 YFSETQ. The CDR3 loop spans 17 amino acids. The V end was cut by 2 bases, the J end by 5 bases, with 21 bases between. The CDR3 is CASSFYFTGWQGDTQYF. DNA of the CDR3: TGCGCCAGCAGCTTCTACTTTACAGGGTGGCAGGGAGATACGCAGTATTTT.

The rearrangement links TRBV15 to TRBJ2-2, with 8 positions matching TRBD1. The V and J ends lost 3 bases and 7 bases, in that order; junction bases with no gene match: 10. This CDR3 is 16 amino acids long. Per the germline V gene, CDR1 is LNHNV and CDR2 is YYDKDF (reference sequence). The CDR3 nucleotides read TGTGCCACCAGCAGCTTCAGGGGGCCCGGGGGCGGGGAGCTGTTTTTT. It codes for CATSSFRGPGGGELFF.